This T cell receptor beta chain comes out of a study of cytomegalovirus exposure and HLA in healthy donors (dated by TCRdb to between 2016 and 2019). General notes on the study: An earlier analysis of some 550 of the donors reported more than 250 Gb of sequence data and approximately 110 million unique TCR beta sequences from about 180 million T cells. Roughly 300 gigabases of sequencing data and 75 million to 85 million unique TCR sequences made up an early release that covered approximately 650 HLA-typed donors. Of the roughly 400 genotyped donors, approximately 82% fell in the genetic ancestry cluster associated with self-reported Caucasian donors. The aim of the study was to test whether cataloging public T cell receptors could identify signatures of past pathogen exposure. The T cell repertoires of 666 subjects were profiled by immunosequencing and related to cytomegalovirus serostatus. Besides the first cohort of approximately 710 subjects, a separate validation cohort made up of over 100 different subjects was used. The study combined high-throughput TCR immunosequencing, statistical association of individual TCRs with disease status, and machine learning to predict cytomegalovirus infection status. A later analysis re-examined previously published TCR beta repertoires from over 500 donors and added high-resolution HLA genotyping to investigate patterns of TCR occurrence. In the later analysis, no new phenotypic data were used to find candidate immune exposures; instead, reliance was placed on TCR beta sequences and their occurrence across donors. In an earlier analysis of 500 to 650 of the donors, high-throughput TCR beta sequencing was used to judge whether each TCR beta V gene segment behaved as functional or pseudogenic. Alongside the repertoire data, information on donor age, sex, ethnicity and CMV serostatus was compiled. In a later genetic analysis, genome-wide SNP genotypes for about 55% of the roughly 700 donors were used, and that subset was treated as a discovery cohort. All discovery cohort repertoires had been generated on a single sequencing platform. HLA typing covered class I and class II loci at four-digit resolution. The number of donors typed differed by locus, with roughly 629-640 for A, B, C, DRB1 and DQB1, approximately 500 for DQA1, approximately 570 for DPA1, and some 440 for DPB1. Four or five DR-DQ haplotypes were handled as single units for association and clustering because linkage in the cohort was strong. On average, around 240,000 unique TCR beta nucleotide sequences were sequenced per donor among about 400 genotyped donors of the cohort, with roughly 20% of those sequences being non-productive. On the study overall, not on this receptor specifically: A cluster of highly shared sequence variants was judged likely to represent a technical artifact of the sequencing pipeline. Some IMGT-functional V segments, including TRBV6-2 and TRBV6-3, could not be told apart with the 87-base-pair reads, so those segments were excluded. The study listed 150 to 200 TCR beta chains as associated with cytomegalovirus. It was suggested by the authors that the approach could potentially be generalized to other disease states and immunological phenotypes. Correlated functional status among segregating V segments might reflect linkage disequilibrium, but an unknown experimental factor could not be ruled out. Because HLA typing was missing for some donors at each locus, association tests included only the typed subset. A later analysis found that HLA-associated TCR beta chains were more clonally expanded and had lower generation probabilities than equally common non-associated chains. Cytomegalovirus status was reported to be diagnosed by the classifier with high specificity and sensitivity in both the original and validation cohorts. This cohort had only TCR beta chains sequenced, and the lack of alpha or paired-chain data limited which features could be detected. Strong co-occurrence of HLA alleles, especially DR and DQ, made assigning TCR associations to individual alleles difficult. A later analysis associated about 16,000 TCR beta sequences with specific HLA alleles at a false discovery rate of 0.05. A further reported finding was that TCR beta sequences accurately predicted the HLA-A and HLA-B alleles for most subjects in the first cohort. In vitro tests confirmed that a few of the cytomegalovirus-associated TCR beta chains recognize cytomegalovirus antigens. The earlier analysis of some 540 of the donors excluded roughly 17 rarely observed V segments, including chromosome 9 orphons, because counts were too low. Immune exposure information for the cohort was limited to CMV serostatus. In a later analysis, TCR association rates were found to vary across HLA loci, with the most associated TCRs seen for DRB1 alleles and the fewest for HLA-C alleles. A later analysis found that most CMV-associated TCR beta chains appeared HLA-restricted, with HLA associations seemingly driven largely by CMV exposure. According to a later genetic analysis, donors in an Asian-associated ancestry cluster had fewer N-insertions in productive TCRs than the approximately 650-donor mean. V-gene and J-gene trimming of TCR beta chains was associated with a missense DCLRE1C variant in a later genetic analysis, and the association was replicated in an independent cohort. Roughly uniform sequencing depth across donors was assumed in presence/absence analyses, although this assumption may not hold. While some public TCRs were present in many individuals, most TCR sequences turned up only very rarely across donors. Several of the top co-occurrence clusters appeared to be linked to parvovirus B19, influenza, CMV and Epstein-Barr virus, according to a later analysis. In an earlier analysis of 587 of the donors, most TCR beta V segments appeared in productive rearrangements about 90% or about 30% of the time, broadly matching IMGT annotations.

The cohort comprised some 680 healthy bone marrow donors. At the time of sampling, every cohort member was nominally healthy, though immune exposures that went unrecorded were likely present. The donor tested CMV seronegative and was one of the 352 seronegative cohort members. Every donor gave a peripheral blood sample, and the peripheral blood mononuclear cells from that sample were used for TCR beta sequencing. The Qiagen DNeasy Blood Extraction Kit was used to extract genomic DNA from the blood cell samples. Library method: the immunoSEQ multiplex PCR assay. For the multiplex PCR, a mixture combining 60 forward primers for TCR Vbeta segments and 13 reverse primers for TCR Jbeta segments was used. A multiplex PCR assay on genomic DNA amplified the CDR3 region of rearranged TCR beta genes. The Illumina HiSeq System was used to sequence the amplified TCR beta libraries as 87-base-pair reads. The authors' pipeline ran thus. A later analysis tallied some 79 million unique TCR beta chains across the 600 to 700 repertoires, and some 10 million of those chains were shared by two or more donors. A nearest-neighbor algorithm error-corrected the raw reads and collapsed the reads into unique sequences, merging closely related sequences to remove PCR and sequencing errors. To assign V, D and J gene segments, CDR3 sequences were aligned to IMGT reference sequences. For a sequence to be retained, a match of at least six nucleotides was required to both a V gene segment and a J gene segment. A rearrangement counted as productive if the CDR3 had no stop codons and remained in frame with V and J, and every other rearrangement counted as non-productive. CDR3 was defined by IMGT convention, running from the second conserved V-encoded cysteine to the conserved J-encoded phenylalanine. Sequences without an unambiguous match to a single V gene segment were excluded from the earlier analysis of a few hundred of the donors. In an earlier analysis of approximately 590 of the donors, V segments were called functional above 56.7% productive rearrangements and were called segregating when the between-donor standard deviation exceeded 5%. A statistical classification framework was built for diagnosing cytomegalovirus status from the catalog of TCR beta chain sequences. In a later analysis, V and J genes were assigned by comparing TCR nucleotide sequences against IMGT/GENE-DB human TR gene sequences. The TCRdist pipeline was used in a later analysis to assign CDR3 sequences and most-parsimonious VDJ recombination scenarios. In a later analysis, each TCR beta chain was defined by its CDR3 amino acid sequence together with its V-gene family, and reads without a unique V-gene family were excluded. As a way to deal with suspected cross-contamination and a sequencing artifact, a later analysis dropped roughly 600 nucleotide sequences that were highly shared and had low generation probability. In a later analysis, a clonal expansion index was calculated for each public chain from normalized within-repertoire ranks of inferred template counts. A later analysis computed generation probabilities with a VDJ recombination model fitted to out-of-frame rearrangements, and checked the results against IGoR. In a later analysis, TCR-TCR, TCR-HLA and TCR-CMV co-occurrence was scored with hypergeometric tests, and a repertoire-size bias correction was applied to TCR pairs. In a later analysis, false discovery rates were estimated by permuting HLA or CMV assignments 20 times. A later analysis grouped co-occurring TCRs with DBSCAN, adding TCRdist sequence similarity when clustering within HLA-allele-positive subsets. Co-occurrence clustering excluded repertoires with fewer than 30,000 or more than 120,000 public chains, plus five with anomalous nucleotide sharing. TCRdb took this table from immuneACCESS and kept in-frame rearrangements with V and J called. Such tables lack part of the clones; where checked against another copy, unresolved V genes explain under half of the gap, and the rest is unexplained. The DNA gave D and trimming, while V, J and clone size come from that table. This sample's table has entries for about 170,000 clones. The ten top clones hold 1% to 1.5% of the sample.

A word on this clone: Its antigen is not yet known.

The CDR3 measures 17 amino acids from cysteine to phenylalanine. The CDR3 DNA has 51 bases and is translated from base 1. The junction shows trimming of 0 bases on V and 2 bases on J, plus 15 bases between the germline ends. CDR1 and CDR2, looked up from the germline V gene (reference sequence), are LNHNV and YYDKDF. The rearranged segments are TRBV15 and TRBJ2-3; D gene: possibly TRBD1, on 6 matching bases. The clonotype originates from a woman in her sixties or seventies in good health and CMV-seronegative. The specimen sequenced was PBMCs. The CDR3 region reads CATSRDWPGAVTDTQYF. The sequence in DNA is TGTGCCACCAGCAGAGATTGGCCAGGGGCGGTCACAGATACGCAGTATTTT.